This T cell receptor beta chain was captured by sequencing in a study of breast tumors, draining lymph nodes, adjacent tissues (dated by TCRdb to the mid-2010s). Regarding the research as a whole: The study compared TCR beta repertoires across tumor, adjacent nontumor tissue and axillary lymph nodes from breast cancer patients. In human breast cancer, the study set out to assess how tumor, surrounding tissue and draining lymph node repertoires relate to one another and whether T cells might be exchanged between them.

General findings and caveats noted by the study authors: The study presented the conclusion that tumor T cells originate in lymph nodes as consistent with a hypothesis, not as something directly demonstrated. The similarity between tumor and nontumor tissue repertoires was significantly greater in luminal-like breast cancer than in basal-like breast cancer. The data were judged consistent with most tumor T cells deriving from the lymph node and then expanding within tumor tissue. Tumors showed preferential V and J gene usage, and their T-cell repertoire diversity fell below that of lymph nodes yet above that of nontumor tissue.

The listed sequencing device is Illumina HiSeq 2000. Multiplex PCR amplification was used to build the TCR beta chain libraries. High-throughput sequencing was used to analyze the amplified TCR beta chain products. TCRdb handled the public reads itself, with Q25 trimming in fastp and clone calling in MiXCR, and kept productive beta chains. CDR3 protein duplicates are merged, each entry listing the most common genes and DNA. This sample gives approximately 300,000 distinct CDR3 sequences in total; around 30% of them show up just once. The top ten constitute approximately 1% of the sample. Inclusive of the bounding cysteine and phenylalanine, the CDR3 is 14 residues long. Just CDR3 DNA is preserved here, 42 bases in frame from base 1. V was cut back by 2 bases and J by 7 bases, leaving a gap of 17 bases between them. From a lookup of the germline V gene (reference sequence), CDR1 and CDR2 are DFQATT and SNEGSKA.

Lymph node samples were obtained from the axillary draining lymph nodes of breast cancer patients. This clonotype has only a few counts. Its binding antigen is unknown. Nothing much larger sits one base from this clone, and base qualities are not available. Sequenced material: axillary lymph node tissue. In this chain, TRBV20-1 is recombined with TRBJ1-1; the D gene is possibly TRBD1, with 6 bases matching. The source of this sequence is a female donor with breast cancer. Some clones in this sample may be carry-over from other donors' samples. The CDR3 region: CSARLSIGGSEAFF. The nucleotide sequence reads TGCAGTGCTAGATTGAGTATAGGGGGTAGTGAAGCTTTCTTT.